This TCR beta chain was retrieved from a study of cytomegalovirus exposure and HLA in healthy donors (dated by TCRdb to 2017 to 2019). In the study overall: An earlier analysis of about 560 of the donors reported approximately 260 Gb of sequence data and 117 million unique TCR beta sequences obtained from approximately 180 million T cells. Class I and class II HLA loci were covered by the typing at four-digit resolution. Every repertoire in the discovery cohort had been generated on one and the same sequencing platform. The study combined high-throughput TCR immunosequencing, statistical association of individual TCRs with disease status, and machine learning to predict cytomegalovirus infection status. A later genetic analysis used genome-wide SNP genotypes for about 65% of the 666 donors, treating that subset as a discovery cohort. Across around 400 genotyped donors of the cohort, an average of approximately 200,000 unique TCR beta nucleotide sequences per donor were sequenced, and roughly 17% of those sequences were non-productive. The later analysis used no new phenotypic data to find candidate immune exposures, relying instead on TCR beta sequences and their occurrence across donors. Among the roughly 400 genotyped donors, about 85% belonged to the genetic ancestry cluster associated with self-reported Caucasian donors. Along with the approximately 620-subject first cohort, a separate validation cohort of over a hundred different subjects was used. Roughly 5 DR-DQ haplotypes were treated as single units for association and clustering because of strong linkage in the cohort. The T cell repertoires of 666 subjects were profiled by immunosequencing and related to cytomegalovirus serostatus. Donor age, sex, ethnicity and CMV serostatus were compiled alongside the repertoire data. An early release that covered roughly 600 HLA-typed donors contained around 330 gigabases of sequencing data and 70 million to 100 million unique TCR sequences. A later analysis re-analyzed previously published TCR beta repertoires from hundreds of donors and added high-resolution HLA genotyping to study TCR occurrence patterns. Typing coverage differed by locus: A, B, C, DRB1 and DQB1 were typed in roughly 620-630 donors, DQA1 in about 500, DPA1 in nearly 610, and DPB1 in 472. The aim of the study was to test whether cataloging public T cell receptors could identify signatures of past pathogen exposure. In an earlier analysis of several hundred of the donors, high-throughput TCR beta sequencing was used to judge whether each TCR beta V gene segment behaved as functional or pseudogenic. The study at large found these results: Immune exposure information for the cohort was limited to CMV serostatus. In a later analysis, HLA-associated TCR beta chains showed more clonal expansion and lower generation probabilities than non-associated chains that were equally common. Correlated functional status among segregating V segments might reflect linkage disequilibrium, but an unknown experimental factor could not be ruled out. Several of the top co-occurrence clusters appeared to be linked to parvovirus B19, influenza, CMV and Epstein-Barr virus, according to a later analysis. Only TCR beta chains were sequenced in this cohort, and the absence of alpha or paired-chain data limited detectable features. A further reported finding was that TCR beta sequences accurately predicted the HLA-A and HLA-B alleles for most subjects in the first cohort. Strong co-occurrence of HLA alleles, especially DR and DQ, made assigning TCR associations to individual alleles difficult. Some 16 rarely observed V segments, including chromosome 9 orphons, were excluded from the earlier analysis of several hundred of the donors because counts were too low. Because the 87-base-pair reads could not distinguish some IMGT-functional V segments, including TRBV6-2 and TRBV6-3, those segments were excluded. In the study, 150 to 200 TCR beta chains were listed as associated with cytomegalovirus. Because HLA typing was unavailable for some donors at each locus, only the typed subset was used in association tests. In vitro tests confirmed that a few of the cytomegalovirus-associated TCR beta chains recognize cytomegalovirus antigens. A cluster of highly shared sequence variants was judged likely to be a technical artifact of the sequencing pipeline. Cytomegalovirus status was reported to be diagnosed by the classifier with high specificity and sensitivity in both the original and validation cohorts. The presence/absence analyses assumed that sequencing depth was roughly uniform across donors, and that assumption may not be true. V-gene and J-gene trimming of TCR beta chains was associated with a missense DCLRE1C variant in a later genetic analysis, and the association was replicated in an independent cohort. A later analysis associated about 17,000 TCR beta sequences with specific HLA alleles at a false discovery rate of 0.05. It was suggested by the authors that the approach could potentially be generalized to other disease states and immunological phenotypes. Across donors, most TCR sequences were observed very rarely, whereas some public TCRs were present in many individuals. According to a later genetic analysis, donors in an Asian-associated ancestry cluster had fewer N-insertions in productive TCRs than the approximately 700-donor mean. An earlier analysis of approximately 540 of the donors showed that most TCR beta V segments appeared in productive rearrangements either about 87% or about 30% of the time, which broadly matched IMGT annotations. In a later analysis, most CMV-associated TCR beta chains were found to appear HLA-restricted, with HLA associations seemingly driven largely by CMV exposure. In a later analysis, the rate of TCR association differed among HLA loci, with DRB1 alleles having the most associated TCRs and HLA-C alleles having the fewest.

Library method: the immunoSEQ multiplex PCR assay. For the multiplex PCR, a mixture combining 60 forward primers for TCR Vbeta segments and 13 reverse primers for TCR Jbeta segments was used. Amplification of the CDR3 region of rearranged TCR beta genes was performed with a multiplex PCR assay on genomic DNA. On the Illumina HiSeq System, the amplified TCR beta libraries were sequenced as 87-base-pair reads. The paper's processing steps were these. A later analysis tallied 75 million to 85 million unique TCR beta chains across the 650 to 750 repertoires, and about 10 million of those chains were shared by two or more donors. A nearest-neighbor algorithm error-corrected the raw reads and collapsed the reads into unique sequences, merging closely related sequences to remove PCR and sequencing errors. Alignment of CDR3 sequences to IMGT reference sequences was used to assign V, D and J gene segments. For a sequence to be retained, at least a six-nucleotide match to both a V gene segment and a J gene segment was required. A rearrangement counted as productive if the CDR3 had no stop codons and remained in frame with V and J, and every other rearrangement counted as non-productive. CDR3 was defined according to IMGT convention as the region running from the second conserved V-encoded cysteine to the conserved J-encoded phenylalanine. The earlier analysis of fewer than 700 of the donors excluded sequences that lacked an unambiguous match to a single V gene segment. An earlier analysis of several hundred of the donors called V segments functional above 56.7% productive rearrangements and segregating when the between-donor standard deviation exceeded 5%. To diagnose cytomegalovirus status from the catalog of TCR beta chain sequences, a statistical classification framework was built. In a later analysis, V and J genes were assigned by comparing TCR nucleotide sequences against IMGT/GENE-DB human TR gene sequences. A later analysis assigned CDR3 sequences and most-parsimonious VDJ recombination scenarios with the TCRdist pipeline. A later analysis defined each TCR beta chain by its CDR3 amino acid sequence plus V-gene family, and excluded reads lacking a unique V-gene family. A later analysis removed nearly 600 highly shared, low-generation-probability nucleotide sequences to deal with suspected cross-contamination and a sequencing artifact. A later analysis calculated a clonal expansion index for each public chain from normalized within-repertoire ranks of inferred template counts. In a later analysis, generation probabilities were computed with a VDJ recombination model fitted to out-of-frame rearrangements, and the resulting probabilities were checked against IGoR. A later analysis scored TCR-TCR, TCR-HLA and TCR-CMV co-occurrence with hypergeometric tests, applying a repertoire-size bias correction to TCR pairs. False discovery rates were estimated in a later analysis by permuting HLA or CMV assignments 20 times. In a later analysis, co-occurring TCRs were grouped with DBSCAN, and TCRdist sequence similarity was added when clustering was performed within HLA-allele-positive subsets. Repertoires with fewer than 30,000 or more than 120,000 public chains were left out of co-occurrence clustering, as were several repertoires with anomalous nucleotide sharing. TCRdb limited this immuneACCESS table to in-frame rearrangements with V and J called. A share of clones is missing; checked studies link under half to unresolved V genes, and the rest is unexplained. V and J calls and clone size are copied from that table; D and trimming were computed from the DNA. The sample has about 120,000 clones on record, over 60% of them singletons. Around 3.5% of the sample rests with the top ten.

The CDR3 runs 15 amino acids, cysteine and phenylalanine included. The sequence is cut down to CDR3 DNA, 45 bases in frame from base 1. From the germline V gene, CDR1 is MNHNS and CDR2 is SASEGT. V is cut by 6 bases and J by 0 bases, and the space between the germline ends is 14 bases. Details on this clone: The specificity of this receptor is unknown. Per-base qualities were not stored, and no clone one base away is much larger.

The cohort comprised some 730 healthy bone marrow donors. At the time of sampling, all cohort members were nominally healthy, though unrecorded immune exposures were likely present. CMV serostatus was positive for about 270 and negative for 352 of the 666 cohort members, and was not recorded for this donor. A peripheral blood sample was provided by each donor, and peripheral blood mononuclear cells were used for TCR beta sequencing. The Qiagen DNeasy Blood Extraction Kit was used to extract genomic DNA from the blood cell samples. This clonotype was obtained from a human donor in good health. Sequenced input: PBMCs. This chain is built from TRBV6-1 and TRBJ1-1, with the D gene uncertain. The encoded CDR3 is CASRFREGMNTEAFF. At the DNA level, the sequence is TGTGCCAGCAGATTCCGTGAGGGAATGAACACTGAAGCTTTCTTT.